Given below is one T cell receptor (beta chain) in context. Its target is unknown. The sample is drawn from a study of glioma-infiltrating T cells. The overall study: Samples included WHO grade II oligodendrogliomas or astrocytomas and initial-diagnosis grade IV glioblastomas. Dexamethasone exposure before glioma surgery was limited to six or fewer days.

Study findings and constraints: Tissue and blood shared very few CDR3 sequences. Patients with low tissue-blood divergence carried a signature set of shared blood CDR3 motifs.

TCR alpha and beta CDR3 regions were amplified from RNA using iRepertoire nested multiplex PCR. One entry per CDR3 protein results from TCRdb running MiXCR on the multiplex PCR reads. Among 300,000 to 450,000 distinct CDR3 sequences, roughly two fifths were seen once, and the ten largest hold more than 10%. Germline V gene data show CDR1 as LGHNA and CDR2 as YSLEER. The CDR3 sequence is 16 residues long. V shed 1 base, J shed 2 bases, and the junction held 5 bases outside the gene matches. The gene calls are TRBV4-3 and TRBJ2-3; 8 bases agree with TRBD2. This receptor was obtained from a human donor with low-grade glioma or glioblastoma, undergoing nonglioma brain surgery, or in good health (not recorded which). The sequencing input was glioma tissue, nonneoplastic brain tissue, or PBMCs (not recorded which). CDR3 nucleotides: TGCGCCAGCAGCCAAGGGATTAGCGGGGCCACAGATACGCAGTATTTT. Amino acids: CASSQGISGATDTQYF.